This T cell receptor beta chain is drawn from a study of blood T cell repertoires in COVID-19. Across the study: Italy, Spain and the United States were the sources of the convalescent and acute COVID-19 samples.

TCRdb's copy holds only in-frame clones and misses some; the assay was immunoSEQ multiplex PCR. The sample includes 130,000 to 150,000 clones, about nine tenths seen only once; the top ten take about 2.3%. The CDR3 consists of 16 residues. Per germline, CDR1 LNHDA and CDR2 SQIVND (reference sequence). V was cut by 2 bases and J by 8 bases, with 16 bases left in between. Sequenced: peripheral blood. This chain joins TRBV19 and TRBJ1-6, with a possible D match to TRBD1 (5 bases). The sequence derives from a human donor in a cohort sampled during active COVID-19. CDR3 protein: CASSINPGHGDSPLHF. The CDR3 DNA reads TGTGCCAGTAGTATAAATCCCGGACATGGAGATTCACCCCTCCACTTT.